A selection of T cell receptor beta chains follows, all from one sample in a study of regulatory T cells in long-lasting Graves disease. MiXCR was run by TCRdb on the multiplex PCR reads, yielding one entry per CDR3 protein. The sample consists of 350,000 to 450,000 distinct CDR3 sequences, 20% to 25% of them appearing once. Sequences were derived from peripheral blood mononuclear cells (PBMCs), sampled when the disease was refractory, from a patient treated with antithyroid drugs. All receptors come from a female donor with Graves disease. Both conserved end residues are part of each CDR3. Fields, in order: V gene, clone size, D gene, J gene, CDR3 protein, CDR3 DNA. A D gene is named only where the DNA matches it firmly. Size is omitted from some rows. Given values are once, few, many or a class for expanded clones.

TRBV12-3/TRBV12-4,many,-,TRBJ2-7,CASSLGGARYEQYF,TGTGCCAGCAGTTTGGGCGGTGCGCGGTACGAGCAGTACTTC
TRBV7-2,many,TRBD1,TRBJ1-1,CASSSGTGVVNTEAFF,TGTGCCAGCAGCTCTGGGACAGGGGTCGTGAACACTGAAGCCTTCTTT
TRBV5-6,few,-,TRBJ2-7,CASTKQGGTYEQYF,TGTGCCAGCACCAAACAGGGGGGGACCTACGAGCAGTACTTC
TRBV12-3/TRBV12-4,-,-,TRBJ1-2,CASTTNQGNYGYTF,TGTGCCAGCACCACCAACCAGGGGAACTATGGCTACACCTTC
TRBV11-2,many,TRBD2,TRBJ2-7,CASSFGLASRYEQYF,TGTGCCAGCAGCTTCGGACTAGCGTCACGCTACGAGCAGTACTTC
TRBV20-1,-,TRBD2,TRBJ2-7,CSARPLAGVYEQYF,TGCAGTGCTAGACCCCTAGCGGGAGTCTACGAGCAGTACTTC
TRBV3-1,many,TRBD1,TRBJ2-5,CASSQVGTGTQETQYF,TGTGCCAGCAGCCAAGTTGGGACAGGGACCCAAGAGACCCAGTACTTC
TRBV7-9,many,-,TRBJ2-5,CASSPPGAEQETQYF,TGTGCCAGCAGCCCCCCGGGAGCGGAACAAGAGACCCAGTACTTC
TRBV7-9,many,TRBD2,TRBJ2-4,CASSWTSGENIQYF,TGTGCCAGCAGCTGGACTAGCGGCGAAAACATTCAGTACTTC
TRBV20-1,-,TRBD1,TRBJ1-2,CSAQGQGYYGYTF,TGCAGTGCACAGGGACAGGGTTACTATGGCTACACCTTC
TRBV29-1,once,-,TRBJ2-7,CSVESSQGGSYEQYF,TGCAGCGTTGAATCTAGCCAGGGAGGTTCCTACGAGCAGTACTTC
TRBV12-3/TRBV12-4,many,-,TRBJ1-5,CASRRGNSNQPQHF,TGTGCCAGCCGTAGGGGGAATAGCAATCAGCCCCAGCATTTT
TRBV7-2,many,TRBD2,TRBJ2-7,CASSPTPASGRVYEQYF,TGTGCCAGCAGCCCAACCCCGGCTAGCGGGAGGGTCTACGAGCAGTACTTC
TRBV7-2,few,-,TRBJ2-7,CASSLGANAAGQYF,TGTGCCAGCAGCTTAGGGGCTAACGCCGCAGGGCAGTACTTC
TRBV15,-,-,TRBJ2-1,CATSAGITVEQFF,TGTGCCACCAGCGCCGGGATCACGGTTGAGCAGTTCTTC
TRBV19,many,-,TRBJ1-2,CASMNRANYGYTF,TGTGCCAGTATGAATAGGGCGAACTATGGCTACACCTTC
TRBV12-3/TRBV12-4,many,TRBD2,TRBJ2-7,CASSFSGSPYEQYF,TGTGCCAGCAGTTTTAGCGGGAGTCCCTACGAGCAGTACTTC
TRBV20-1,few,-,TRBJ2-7,CSARVAAAYEQYF,TGCAGTGCTAGAGTCGCGGCTGCCTACGAGCAGTACTTC
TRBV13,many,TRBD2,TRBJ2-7,CASSLVGTSGPYEQYF,TGTGCCAGCAGCTTAGTCGGGACTAGCGGGCCCTACGAGCAGTACTTC
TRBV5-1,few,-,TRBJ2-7,CASSPEKFRTGIGEQYF,TGCGCCAGCAGCCCGGAAAAATTTCGTACGGGTATTGGGGAGCAGTACTTC
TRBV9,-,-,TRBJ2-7,CASSPPGSARYEQYF,TGTGCCAGCAGCCCCCCGGGGTCAGCGCGCTACGAGCAGTACTTC
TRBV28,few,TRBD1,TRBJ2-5,CASSYSSRPTGGETQYF,TGTGCCAGCAGTTACTCGAGCCGCCCGACAGGGGGAGAGACCCAGTACTTC
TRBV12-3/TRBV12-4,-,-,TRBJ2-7,CASSFYDVTYEQYF,TGTGCCAGCAGTTTTTATGACGTTACCTACGAGCAGTACTTC
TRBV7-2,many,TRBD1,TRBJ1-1,CASNSGTAIAEAFF,TGTGCCAGCAACTCCGGGACAGCTATCGCTGAAGCTTTCTTT
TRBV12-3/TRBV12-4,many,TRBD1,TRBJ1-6,CASSSPPGQSSYNSPLHF,TGTGCCAGCAGTTCACCTCCGGGACAGAGCTCCTATAATTCACCCCTCCACTTT
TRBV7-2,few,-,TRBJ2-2,CASSVDRVEGELFF,TGTGCCAGCAGCGTTGACAGAGTGGAGGGGGAGCTGTTTTTT
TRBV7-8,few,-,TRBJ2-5,CASSYDTGRGETQYF,TGTGCCAGCAGCTACGATACAGGGAGAGGGGAGACCCAGTACTTC
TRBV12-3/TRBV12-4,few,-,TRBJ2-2,CASSLSPTNTGELFF,TGTGCCAGCAGTTTGTCGCCAACAAACACCGGGGAGCTGTTTTTT
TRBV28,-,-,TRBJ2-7,CASSLSWNEQYF,TGTGCCAGCAGTTTGAGTTGGAACGAGCAGTACTTC
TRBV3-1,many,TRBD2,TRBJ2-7,CASSQGAGGPSAEQYF,TGTGCCAGCAGCCAAGGTGCGGGAGGGCCCTCGGCCGAGCAGTACTTC
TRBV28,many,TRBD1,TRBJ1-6,CASSLDRVGNSPLHF,TGTGCCAGCAGTTTAGACAGGGTTGGCAATTCACCCCTCCACTTT
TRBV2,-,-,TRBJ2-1,CASSDGLPSDF,TGTGCCAGCAGTGATGGGCTTCCCTCGGACTTC
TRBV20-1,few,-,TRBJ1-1,CSARDSGAGGDTEAFF,TGCAGTGCTAGAGATTCGGGGGCTGGTGGGGACACTGAAGCTTTCTTT
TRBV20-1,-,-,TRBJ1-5,CSARGHTSNQPQHF,TGCAGTGCTAGAGGTCACACTAGCAATCAGCCCCAGCATTTT
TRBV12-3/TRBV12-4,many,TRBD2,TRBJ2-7,CASTPRLAGDNLYEQYF,TGTGCCAGCACCCCCCGTTTAGCGGGAGATAATCTCTACGAGCAGTACTTC
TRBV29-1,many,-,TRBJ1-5,CSVGGEQPQHF,TGCAGCGTTGGCGGTGAGCAGCCCCAGCATTTT
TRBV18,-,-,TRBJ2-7,CASSPLSRTGGEQYF,TGTGCCAGCTCACCACTGTCTCGCACGGGTGGCGAGCAGTACTTC
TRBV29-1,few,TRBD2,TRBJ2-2,CSVLTSGSIGELFF,TGCAGCGTTTTAACTAGCGGGAGTATCGGGGAGCTGTTTTTT
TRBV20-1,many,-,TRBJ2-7,CSARYVSSYEQYF,TGCAGTGCTAGATATGTAAGCTCCTACGAGCAGTACTTC
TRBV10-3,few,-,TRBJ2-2,CAISDQLGPGTGELFF,TGTGCCATCAGTGACCAACTGGGGCCTGGCACCGGGGAGCTGTTTTTT
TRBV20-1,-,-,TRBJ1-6,CSAKPAGTRATNNSPLHF,TGCAGTGCGAAGCCTGCGGGCACCAGGGCTACTAATAATTCACCCCTCCACTTT
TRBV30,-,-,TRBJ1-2,CAWTAENYGYTF,TGTGCCTGGACGGCAGAAAACTATGGCTACACCTTC
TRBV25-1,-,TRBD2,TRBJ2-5,CASSEWGLAGGLTETQYF,TGTGCCAGCAGTGAATGGGGACTAGCGGGAGGCCTGACGGAGACCCAGTACTTC
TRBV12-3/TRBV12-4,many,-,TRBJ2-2,CASSLEGELFF,TGTGCCAGCAGTTTAGAGGGGGAGCTGTTTTTT
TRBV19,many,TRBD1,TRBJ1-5,CASSPRAGGSNQPQHF,TGTGCCAGTAGTCCCCGGGCAGGGGGGAGCAATCAGCCCCAGCATTTT